This passage covers 30 T cell receptor beta chains from one sample sequenced in a study of blood T cell repertoires in COVID-19. Repertoires were generated with immunoSEQ multiplex PCR, while TCRdb's copy carries only in-frame clones and drops some. The sample holds tens of thousands of clones, about 86% seen once. Sequenced sample: peripheral blood. The source is a man aged 80 or over with COVID-19, enrolled during active disease.

The rearrangement joins TRBV7-2 to TRBJ1-2; TRBD1 matches 12 bases. V was clipped by 1 base and J by 4 bases; unmatched bases: 4. The germline gives CDR1 SGHTA, CDR2 FQGNSA. There are 16 residues in the CDR3. The CDR3 DNA follows: TGTGCCAGCAGCTTAGTTCCGGGACAGGGGGCCTATGGCTACACCTTC. Encoded protein: CASSLVPGQGAYGYTF.

V and J are TRBV11-2 and TRBJ2-3, with D unresolved. This CDR3 has 13 residues. V was pared by 2 bases and J by 5 bases, with 8 bases between. Germline V gives CDR1 SGHAT, CDR2 FQNNGV. As DNA, the CDR3 is TGTGCCAGCAGCTTATCCGCGGAAGATACGCAGTATTTT. Protein: CASSLSAEDTQYF.

V gene TRBV7-9 combines with J gene TRBJ2-1, with D possibly being TRBD1 (6 bases). V gave up 4 bases and J gave up 6 bases, with 19 bases separating them. Germline CDR1 and CDR2: SEHNR and FQNEAQ (reference sequence). The CDR3 runs to 16 residues. The DNA for the CDR3 is TGTGCCAGCAGCTCCCCCCGGGACAACTCCGTCAATGAGCAGTTCTTC. It is translated as CASSSPRDNSVNEQFF.

The rearrangement uses TRBV28 and TRBJ1-1; TRBD1 aligns across 8 bases. The ends lost 5 bases at V and 2 bases at J; junction bases unmatched: 10. Germline CDR1 and CDR2: MDHEN and SYDVKM. The CDR3 consists of 16 residues. CDR3 sequence: CASSRGQGPYNTEAFF. Written as DNA, the CDR3 is TGTGCCAGCAGTCGTGGACAGGGACCATACAACACTGAAGCTTTCTTT.

The chain uses TRBV5-1 and TRBJ1-2, with a tentative D call TRBD1 (5 bases). Looked up from germline, CDR1 is SGHRS and CDR2 is YFSETQ. V dropped 0 bases and J dropped 4 bases, with 7 bases sitting between them. The CDR3 covers 13 residues. CDR3: CASSLGGPYGYTF. The CDR3 DNA sequence: TGCGCCAGCAGCTTGGGGGGCCCCTATGGCTACACCTTC.

This clone was found a few times. The chain is built from TRBV4-1 and TRBJ1-3, with D possibly being TRBD1 (6 bases). Germline V gene sequence: CDR1 MGHRA, CDR2 YSYEKL. This CDR3 is 15 amino acids long. Trimming left V 1 base short and J 1 base short, with 8 bases between. The CDR3 loop reads CASSQVGQSGNTIYF. The CDR3 coding sequence is TGCGCCAGCAGCCAAGTTGGACAGTCTGGAAACACCATATATTTT.

The chain is built from TRBV11-2 and TRBJ2-3; D might be TRBD2 (6 bases). V lost 4 bases and J lost 1, with 9 bases in between. CDR3 length: 14 residues. CDR1 SGHAT and CDR2 FQNNGV come from the germline V gene. CDR3 residues: CASSWGLRTDTQYF. Here the CDR3 DNA reads TGTGCCAGCAGCTGGGGACTTCGCACAGATACGCAGTATTTT.

This rearrangement joins TRBV12-5 to TRBJ2-7, with a possible D match to TRBD2 (6 bases). This CDR3 contains 13 residues. V dropped 3 bases and J dropped 6 bases, with 12 bases sitting between them. In germline, CDR1 is LGHNT, CDR2 FRNRAP. CDR3 sequence: CASGFFLGGEQYF. For the CDR3, the DNA is TGTGCTAGTGGTTTTTTCCTGGGGGGCGAGCAGTACTTC. Full variable domain (rest looked up from reference TRBV12-5 and TRBJ2-7): DARVTQTPRHKVTEMGQEVTMRCQPILGHNTVFWYRQTMMQGLELLAYFRNRAPLDDSGMPKDRFSAEMPDATLATLKIQPSEPRDSAVYFCASGFFLGGEQYFGPGTRLTVT.

The gene calls are TRBV2 and TRBJ1-2; TRBD1 agrees at 7 bases. This CDR3 contains 13 residues. Germline V gene lookup returns CDR1 SNHLY and CDR2 FYNNEI. Trimming cost V 6 bases and J 4 bases; bases outside gene matches: 5. Here the CDR3 reads CASSRDRFYGYTF. The CDR3 DNA reads TGTGCCAGCAGCCGGGACAGATTCTATGGCTACACCTTC.

This clone was detected only a few times. This chain uses TRBV19 with TRBJ2-2; TRBD1 aligns across 8 bases. This CDR3 spans 16 amino acids. Germline CDR1 is LNHDA and CDR2 is SQIVND (reference sequence). The junction had 10 bases not matched to a gene; V was cut back by 6 bases and J by 4 bases. CDR3 amino acids: CASSLTGTGTTGELFF. The CDR3 DNA sequence: TGTGCCAGTAGCCTTACCGGGACAGGAACCACCGGGGAGCTGTTTTTT.

The V gene is TRBV7-3, the J gene TRBJ1-1; possible D gene TRBD1, 5 bases. CDR3 length equals 15 residues. The germline gives CDR1 SGHTA, CDR2 FQGTGA. The V and J ends lost 1 base and 4 bases respectively, with 13 bases between them. The CDR3 loop is CASSLNAGRSTEAFF. CDR3 DNA: TGTGCCAGCAGCTTAAACGCAGGGAGGTCCACTGAAGCTTTCTTT.

The J gene is TRBJ1-2, the V gene TRBV5-5; D may be TRBD1 (6 bases). Trimming left V 4 bases short and J 8 bases short, with 12 bases between. Germline lookup yields CDR1 SGHKS and CDR2 YYEKEE (reference sequence). The CDR3 is 12 residues long. The CDR3 bases are TGTGCCAGCAGCCTTGGACAGAGGGGCTACACCTTC. Its protein is CASSLGQRGYTF.

This sequence joins TRBV9 and TRBJ2-3, with a possible D match to TRBD1 (6 bases). The CDR3 is 14 amino acids. Trimming took 0 bases from V and 3 from J, leaving 8 bases between them. Per germline, CDR1 SGDLS and CDR2 YYNGEE. CDR3 bases: TGTGCCAGCAGCGTAGACAGGGTAACAGATACGCAGTATTTT. Amino acid sequence: CASSVDRVTDTQYF.

Only one count was recorded for this clone. This sample also contains other DNA sequences that code for the same CDR3. The chain combines TRBV5-1 with TRBJ1-5; D not resolved. From germline, CDR1 is SGHRS and CDR2 YFSETQ. The CDR3 totals 14 residues. The V end lost 0 bases, the J end lost 0 bases, and 4 bases lay between the germline ends. Here the CDR3 DNA reads TGCGCCAGCAGCTTGGCAGGTAGCAATCAGCCCCAGCATTTT. Translation: CASSLAGSNQPQHF.

The J gene is TRBJ2-2, the V gene TRBV7-3, with TRBD1 matching over 9 bases. Germline CDR1 is SGHTA and CDR2 is FQGTGA. V shed 1 base and J 5 bases; nucleotides not matched to a gene: 5. The CDR3 has 16 amino acids. CDR3 protein: CASSLNPDRGTGELFF. The CDR3 nucleotides read TGTGCCAGCAGCTTAAATCCGGACAGGGGAACCGGGGAGCTGTTTTTT.

The chain has TRBV5-6 and TRBJ2-1; the match to TRBD2 covers 12 bases. This CDR3 has 14 amino acids. Germline trimming cut 3 bases from V and 8 bases from J; bases unmatched to any gene: 3. Germline V gives CDR1 SGHDT, CDR2 YYEEEE. The CDR3 nucleotides read TGTGCCAGCAGCTCGACTAGCGGGGGCCATGAGCAGTTCTTC. It yields the protein CASSSTSGGHEQFF.

The chain employs TRBV11-2 and TRBJ2-2, with TRBD1 matching over 8 bases. The CDR3 is made up of 15 amino acids. CDR1 and CDR2 from the germline V gene are SGHAT and FQNNGV. The V segment lost 5 bases and the J segment 5 bases; nucleotides outside the gene matches: 7. CDR3 sequence: CASSPGQARTGELFF. In nucleotides, the CDR3 is TGTGCCAGCAGCCCGGGACAGGCTCGAACCGGGGAGCTGTTTTTT.

The chain carries TRBV19 and TRBJ1-1; weak D call: TRBD1 (6 bases). There are 14 residues in the CDR3. Germline CDR1 reads LNHDA; CDR2 reads SQIVND (reference sequence). The V and J ends lost 3 bases and 4 bases respectively, with 12 bases between them. The CDR3 here is CASSISAGATEAFF. The CDR3 nucleotides read TGTGCCAGTAGTATTTCCGCAGGGGCCACTGAAGCTTTCTTT. Using reference TRBV19 and TRBJ1-1 for the parts outside the CDR3, the full variable domain is DGGITQSPKYLFRKEGQNVTLSCEQNLNHDAMYWYRQDPGQGLRLIYYSQIVNDFQKGDIAEGYSVSREKKESFPLTVTSAQKNPTAFYLCASSISAGATEAFFGQGTRLTVV.

The J gene is TRBJ1-4, the V gene TRBV5-1; 8 bases line up with TRBD1. This CDR3 comprises 14 residues. The germline CDR1 and CDR2 sequences are SGHRS and YFSETQ. With 3 bases clipped from V and 6 bases from J, the junction kept 4 bases outside the gene matches. CDR3 amino acids: CASSSGQVDEKLFF. In DNA form, the CDR3 reads TGCGCCAGCAGCTCGGGACAGGTGGATGAAAAACTGTTTTTT.

The chain has TRBV5-4 and TRBJ2-7, with 7 positions matching TRBD1. V lost 4 bases and J lost 2; bases outside the gene matches: 3. CDR3 length equals 13 residues. Germline CDR1 reads SGHNT; CDR2 reads YYREEE (reference sequence). In DNA form, the CDR3 reads TGTGCCAGCAGCCGGGACAGACCCTACGAGCAGTACTTC. Protein: CASSRDRPYEQYF.

The chain uses TRBV7-2 and TRBJ1-3; D unresolved. CDR3 size: 13 residues. CDR1 is SGHTA, CDR2 FQGNSA, per germline. The V gene lost 2 bases and the J gene lost 4 bases, with 6 bases spanning the gap. CDR3 region: CASSLREGNTIYF. In DNA, the CDR3 is TGTGCCAGCAGCTTACGGGAAGGAAACACCATATATTTT.

V gene TRBV9 combines with J gene TRBJ2-5, with 13 bases that match TRBD2. Germline assignment: CDR1 SGDLS and CDR2 YYNGEE. The CDR3 is 17 residues long. The J segment lost 2 bases and the V segment lost 4 bases, leaving 8 bases of the junction unmatched. This CDR3 reads CASSSRTSGGSQETQYF. In DNA form, the CDR3 reads TGTGCCAGCAGCTCCCGGACTAGCGGGGGATCACAAGAGACCCAGTACTTC.

The chain carries TRBV9 and TRBJ1-3, with a weak D call TRBD1 (5 bases). V dropped 4 bases and J dropped 6 bases, with 20 bases sitting between them. Germline lookup yields CDR1 SGDLS and CDR2 YYNGEE. The CDR3 has 16 amino acids. CDR3 nucleotide sequence: TGTGCCAGCAGCTGGGACCCCACGAGCGGGCTAAACACCATATATTTT. Protein sequence: CASSWDPTSGLNTIYF.

This clone came up a few times. The chain couples TRBV3-1 (or the pseudogene TRBV3-2) to TRBJ1-2, with no clear D. The CDR3 is 13 amino acids. Trimming removed 4 bases from V and 2 bases from J, with 8 bases in between. CDR1 is LGHDT, CDR2 YNNKEL, per germline (reference sequence). Written as DNA, the CDR3 is TGTGCCAGCAGCCGAATTAGCAACTATGGCTACACCTTC. Protein product: CASSRISNYGYTF.

This clone was recorded a few times. The chain is built from TRBV27 and TRBJ1-1; D is possibly TRBD1 (5 bases). The V gene lost 7 bases and the J gene lost 6 bases, with 15 bases spanning the gap. The CDR3 loop spans 13 amino acids. CDR1 is MNHEY and CDR2 is SMNVEV in the germline V gene (reference sequence). The CDR3 DNA sequence: TGTGCCAGCACTACAGGAGGAGGGGCTGAAGCTTTCTTT. Its protein is CASTTGGGAEAFF.

CDR3 DNA sequence: TGCGCCAGCAGTGAGTCGAGGCCTAGCGGGGGGGCCTCACAGTTCTTC. It specifies CASSESRPSGGASQFF. V gene TRBV10-2 combines with J gene TRBJ2-1; 12 bases agree with TRBD2. CDR3 length: 16 amino acids. J gave up 13 bases and V 0 bases, and 10 bases lay outside the gene matches. Per germline, CDR1 WSHSY and CDR2 SAAADI.

V and J are TRBV10-3 and TRBJ1-2; D perhaps matches TRBD1 (6 bases). The germline CDR1 and CDR2 sequences are ENHRY and SYGVKD. CDR3 size: 13 residues. V lost 7 bases to trimming and J lost 0 bases, with 9 bases between them. This chain's CDR3 is CAITGTSNYGYTF. CDR3 nucleotide sequence: TGTGCCATCACCGGGACATCTAACTATGGCTACACCTTC.

CDR3 sequence reads: CASSSVQGATRAFF. The CDR3 DNA sequence: TGTGCCAGCAGTTCGGTCCAGGGGGCAACCCGAGCTTTCTTT. V is TRBV27 and J is TRBJ1-1; 8 bases are a match to TRBD1. This CDR3 spans 14 amino acids. Germline V gene data show CDR1 as MNHEY and CDR2 as SMNVEV (reference sequence). V shed 4 bases, J shed 10 bases, and the junction held 11 bases outside the gene matches.

This chain connects TRBV5-6 to TRBJ2-5; no clear D gene. With 6 bases removed from V and 4 bases from J, the gap between germline ends came to 19 bases. The CDR3 contains 15 residues. Germline V gene sequence: CDR1 SGHDT, CDR2 YYEEEE. The CDR3: CASNSPGRLGETQYF. As DNA, the CDR3 is TGTGCCAGCAACAGCCCCGGCCGCCTTGGAGAGACCCAGTACTTC.

V gene TRBV5-4 combines with J gene TRBJ1-2, with a possible D match to TRBD1 (5 bases). V dropped 5 bases and J dropped 4 bases, with 15 bases sitting between them. This CDR3 has 14 residues. Germline V gene sequence: CDR1 SGHNT, CDR2 YYREEE (reference sequence). CDR3 protein: CASRLQEGTYGYTF. DNA of the CDR3: TGTGCCAGCAGACTACAGGAGGGAACCTATGGCTACACCTTC.